This paragraph reports one TCR beta chain. In the authors' methods: Reference gene primer amplification gave estimated nucleated cell counts. The data were produced by immunoSEQ multiplex PCR, yet TCRdb's version contains in-frame clones alone and is incomplete. The V and J calls and clone size are taken from that table; D and trimming were inferred from the DNA. The repertoire holds around 58,000 clones, about four fifths seen once, with approximately 4% in the top ten. These data come from a study of blood T cell repertoires in COVID-19. Study in general: Samples representing acute and convalescent COVID-19 were sourced from the United States, Italy and Spain. PBMCs, B-cell-depleted T cells, or T cells were the source of the cDNA or gDNA that made up the material.

Individuals drawn from around 24 US areas were roughly 18 to 95 years old. The V gene lost 0 bases and the J gene lost 2 bases, with 12 bases spanning the gap. This CDR3 contains 15 residues. Germline CDR1 is SGHRS and CDR2 is YFSETQ. The TCR comes from a middle-aged woman with acute COVID-19. The chain couples TRBV5-1 to TRBJ2-7; D is perhaps TRBD2 (6 bases). The specimen sequenced was PBMCs or T cells enriched from blood (not recorded which). CDR3: CASSLVAGGTYEQYV. The CDR3 DNA sequence: TGCGCCAGCAGCTTGGTTGCGGGCGGGACCTACGAGCAGTACGTC.